This T cell receptor beta chain was profiled in a study of blood T cells in healthy people across ages. CDR3 length: 16 residues. V was pared by 2 bases and J by 0 bases, with 8 bases between. The germline gives CDR1 MNHNS, CDR2 SASEGT. Primed by a sample-barcoded 5' primer and a J-beta primer mix, a second PCR proceeded for roughly 6 to 12 cycles. MiXCR was run by TCRdb on the 5' RACE reads, yielding one entry per CDR3 protein. The table shows about 640,000 distinct CDR3 sequences, with 25% to 35% occurring only once. The specimen sequenced was blood. This chain links TRBV6-1 with TRBJ1-6, with a tentative D call TRBD1 (6 bases). The source of this sequence is a woman older than 75 in good health. The CDR3 here is CASSELGGSYNSPLHF. The CDR3 coding sequence is TGTGCCAGCAGTGAATTAGGGGGCTCCTATAATTCACCCCTCCACTTT.